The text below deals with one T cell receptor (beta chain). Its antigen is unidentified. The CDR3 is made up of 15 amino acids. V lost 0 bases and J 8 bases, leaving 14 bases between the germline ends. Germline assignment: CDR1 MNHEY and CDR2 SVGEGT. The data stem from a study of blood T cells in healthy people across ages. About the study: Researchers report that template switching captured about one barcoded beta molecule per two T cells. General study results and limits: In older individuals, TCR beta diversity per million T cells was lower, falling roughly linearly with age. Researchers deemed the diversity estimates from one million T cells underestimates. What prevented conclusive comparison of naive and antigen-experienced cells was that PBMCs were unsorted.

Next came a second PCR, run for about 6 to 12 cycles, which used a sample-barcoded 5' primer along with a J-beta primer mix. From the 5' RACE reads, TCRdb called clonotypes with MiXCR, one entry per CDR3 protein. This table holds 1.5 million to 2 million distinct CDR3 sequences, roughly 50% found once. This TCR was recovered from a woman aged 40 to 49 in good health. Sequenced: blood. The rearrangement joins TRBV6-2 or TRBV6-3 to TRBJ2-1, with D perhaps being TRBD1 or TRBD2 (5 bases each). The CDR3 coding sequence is TGTGCCAGCAGTTACTCTGGGGCGAGGGCCCATGAGCAGTTCTTC. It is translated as CASSYSGARAHEQFF.